The 2 T cell receptor beta chains below come from one sample, sequenced in a study of T-cell reconstitution after alpha-beta-depleted transplantation in children. During its preparation, the TCRbeta library received unique molecular identifiers. TCRdb reanalysed the PCR reads using MiXCR and keeps one entry per CDR3 protein. The sample carries hundreds of thousands of distinct CDR3 sequences, approximately 32% recorded once. The specimen was PBMCs from the stem cell graft donor, collected from the stem cell graft. The receptors shown here come from a human donor who donated a stem cell graft to a child with aplastic anemia.

The chain carries TRBV11-1 and TRBJ2-3; 10 nucleotides agree with TRBD2. With V trimmed by 0 bases and J by 2 bases, 8 bases remained unmatched. The germline V gene encodes CDR1 SGHAT and CDR2 FQDESV (reference sequence). CDR3 length: 18 residues. CDR3 bases: TGTGCCAGCAGCTTAGCCGATGGACTAGCGGACCACACAGATACGCAGTATTTT. This codes for CASSLADGLADHTDTQYF.

The gene calls are TRBV6-5 and TRBJ1-4, with D unclear. The CDR3 covers 15 residues. V lost 5 bases to trimming and J lost 7 bases, with 17 bases between them. Germline-derived CDR1 and CDR2 are MNHEY and SVGAGI. Here the CDR3 DNA reads TGTGCCAGCAGTATACCGACCGGAGGGTTTGAAAAACTGTTTTTT. This encodes CASSIPTGGFEKLFF.